This T cell receptor beta chain is from a study of cytomegalovirus exposure and HLA in healthy donors. In the study overall: Unique TCR beta sequences numbering some 110 million came from 150 million to 200 million T cells in an earlier analysis.

PCR used 60 Vbeta primers and 13 Jbeta primers. Profiled with immunoSEQ multiplex PCR; TCRdb holds only in-frame clones, not every one. The data contain roughly 120,000 clones, around two thirds of them seen just once; the ten biggest clones take up less than 5%. The germline CDR1 and CDR2 sequences are SGHDT and YYEEEE. V dropped 2 bases and J dropped 1 base, with 9 bases sitting between them. The CDR3 has 14 amino acids. The rearrangement uses TRBV5-6 and TRBJ2-5, with D possibly TRBD1 on 5 matching bases. The sample comprised PBMCs. The receptor was isolated from a man aged 60 to 69 in good health and CMV-seropositive. The CDR3 loop is CASSLTGVQETQYF. CDR3 sequence (DNA): TGTGCCAGCAGCTTAACAGGTGTCCAAGAGACCCAGTACTTC.